Below, 10 T cell receptor beta chains from the same sample are listed, as sequenced in a study of neurological immune-mediated disorders. Described time point: longitudinal time-point 2. MiXCR, run by TCRdb on the 5' RACE reads, gives a single entry per CDR3 protein. The profile shows fewer than 40,000 distinct CDR3 sequences, around an eighth of them singletons. The sequenced material came from PBMCs. These receptors all come from a woman aged 40 to 55 in good health.

In this sample, this clonotype is medium-sized. The V and J genes are TRBV7-3 and TRBJ2-3; D is unclear. The V end lost 0 bases, the J end lost 1 base, and 5 bases lay between the germline ends. This CDR3 is 14 amino acids long. CDR1 is SGHTA, CDR2 FQGTGA, per germline. The CDR3 sequence is CASSLTQGTDTQYF. The CDR3 nucleotides are TGTGCCAGCAGCTTAACTCAGGGCACAGATACGCAGTATTTT.

The chain is built from TRBV3-1 and TRBJ2-2; D call uncertain. V was trimmed by 3 bases and J by 1 base, leaving 9 bases between them. Per germline, CDR1 LGHDT and CDR2 YNNKEL (reference sequence). The CDR3 has 15 residues. In nucleotides, the CDR3 is TGTGCCAGCAGCCACGAAGGGTGGAACACCGGGGAGCTGTTTTTT. This gives the protein CASSHEGWNTGELFF.

Many counts were recorded for this clonotype. CDR3 amino acids: CASSRTPDTQYF. Written as DNA, the CDR3 is TGTGCCAGCAGCCGGACCCCAGATACGCAGTATTTT. The chain is built from TRBV13 and TRBJ2-3; D gene ambiguous. V gave up 5 bases and J gave up 4 bases, with 7 bases separating them. The CDR3 is 12 residues long. The V gene's germline CDR1 is PRHDT and CDR2 FYEKMQ (reference sequence).

This clonotype has at least ten counts. V gene TRBV6-2 or TRBV6-3 combines with J gene TRBJ1-1; D is uncertain. The CDR3 consists of 13 residues. Trimming took 2 bases from V and 3 from J, leaving 7 bases between them. Germline CDR1 MNHEY, CDR2 SVGEGT. The DNA of the CDR3 is TGTGCCAGCAGTTACCCGCGGGACACTGAAGCTTTCTTT. It translates to CASSYPRDTEAFF.

This clonotype has a count of ten or more. V usage is TRBV10-3 and J usage is TRBJ1-4, with a tentative D call TRBD1 (5 bases). Germline CDR1 and CDR2: ENHRY and SYGVKD. Trimming shortened V by 6 bases and J by 5 bases, and 13 bases separated the two germline ends. CDR3 size: 14 residues. CDR3 loop: CAISQAGLNEKLFF. DNA for the CDR3: TGTGCCATCAGCCAGGCAGGGCTAAATGAAAAACTGTTTTTT.

This clonotype was recorded at least ten times. The chain has TRBV7-2 and TRBJ2-3; either TRBD1 or TRBD2 may fit D (5 bases each). V was pared by 2 bases and J by 3 bases, with 12 bases between. This CDR3 is 15 amino acids long. Germline V gene sequence: CDR1 SGHTA, CDR2 FQGNSA. CDR3 loop: CASSLNRGATDTQYF. The CDR3 region has the DNA TGTGCCAGCAGCTTAAACCGGGGCGCGACAGATACGCAGTATTTT.

This clonotype has a count of ten or more. This chain joins TRBV2 and TRBJ2-7, with D perhaps being TRBD1 or TRBD2 (5 bases each). This CDR3 comprises 12 residues. V lost 8 bases, J lost 4 bases, and 12 bases lay in between. Germline CDR1 is SNHLY and CDR2 is FYNNEI. The CDR3 nucleotides are TGTGCCAGCGGAAGGGACGGTTACGAGCAGTACTTC. It translates to CASGRDGYEQYF. Full variable domain (missing parts from reference TRBV2 and TRBJ2-7): EPEVTQTPSHQVTQMGQEVILRCVPISNHLYFYWYRQILGQKVEFLVSFYNNEISEKSEIFDDQFSVERPDGSNFTLKIRSTKLEDSAMYFCASGRDGYEQYFGPGTRLTVT.

This clonotype came up many times. This chain connects TRBV5-1 to TRBJ2-1; 10 bases match TRBD2. Germline lookup yields CDR1 SGHRS and CDR2 YFSETQ. Unmatched junction bases numbered 8, after V lost 4 bases and J lost 4 bases. The CDR3 extends over 16 amino acids. CDR3 residues: CASSARTSGAYNEQFF. The CDR3 DNA is TGCGCCAGCAGCGCCCGGACTAGCGGAGCTTACAATGAGCAGTTCTTC.

This clonotype was seen repeatedly, ten times or more. The rearrangement links TRBV20-1 to TRBJ2-1; 7 bases map to TRBD1. V shed 1 base and J 0 bases; nucleotides not matched to a gene: 6. The germline gives CDR1 DFQATT, CDR2 SNEGSKA (reference sequence). The CDR3 totals 16 residues. CDR3 DNA: TGCAGTGCTAGAGGTGGACAGGTTAGCTCCTACAATGAGCAGTTCTTC. Amino acids: CSARGGQVSSYNEQFF.

This clonotype was recorded at least ten times. The V call is TRBV5-5, the J call TRBJ1-1, with unresolved D. This CDR3 region has 15 residues. The V gene lost 0 bases and the J gene lost 6 bases, with 15 bases spanning the gap. Germline CDR1 reads SGHKS; CDR2 reads YYEKEE (reference sequence). DNA for the CDR3: TGTGCCAGCAGCTTGGCCTATAGGGAGATCCCTGAAGCTTTCTTT. Translation: CASSLAYREIPEAFF.